Detailed here is one T cell receptor beta chain. Its antigen is still unknown. CDR1 and CDR2 (germline): KGHSH, LQKENI. This CDR3 is built from 15 residues. With 2 bases clipped from V and 4 bases from J, the junction kept 5 bases outside the gene matches. This entry belongs to a study of OX40 agonist ivuxolimab in advanced cancers. Overall study: A male proportion of about 86% was recorded, with mean age about 60 years and range roughly 23 to 90.

The table came from immunoSEQ multiplex PCR; TCRdb's copy has only in-frame clones and leaves some out. The sample includes about 17,000 clones, roughly nine tenths seen only once; the top ten take about 25%. Study outcomes and limitations: Circulating CD4+ and CD8+ T cells showed clonal expansion by week 6 at 0.1 to 3.0 mg/kg. Among the lowest peripheral clonal expansion occurred in 0.1-3.0 mg/kg partial responders.

Material: CD4+ or CD8+ T cells sorted from blood, obtained in a trial of the OX40 agonist ivuxolimab. The genes are TRBV18 and TRBJ2-1; 7 bases agree with TRBD2. The receptor was derived from an adult with an advanced solid tumor such as melanoma, head and neck, liver or kidney cancer. The CDR3 DNA reads TGTGCCAGCTCACCAAGCAGGGACTATTACAATGAGCAGTTCTTC. Its protein product is CASSPSRDYYNEQFF.